These T cell receptor beta chains were read from a single sample in a study of blood T cell repertoires in COVID-19. Sequenced by immunoSEQ multiplex PCR; TCRdb stores in-frame clones only, minus some. The sample holds about 330,000 clones; roughly 85% are singletons and the top ten take approximately 7.5%. Source material: peripheral blood. The source is a human donor in a cohort sampled during active COVID-19. Each CDR3 is given with its conserved first and last residue. Each record gives: V gene, D gene, clone size, J gene, CDR3 protein, CDR3 DNA. A D gene is named only where the DNA matches it firmly. Where a row states a size, it is once, few, many or the class of an expanded clone; other rows omit it.

TRBV7-9	.	.	TRBJ2-4	CASSPRTALAKNIQYF	TGTGCCAGCAGCCCTAGGACAGCCCTAGCCAAAAACATTCAGTACTTC
TRBV6-5	.	.	TRBJ1-2	CASSFGQYGYTF	TGTGCCAGCAGTTTCGGACAGTATGGCTACACCTTC
TRBV3-1/TRBV3-2	.	.	TRBJ1-6	CASSQRDSPLHF	TGTGCCAGCAGCCAGCGGGACTCACCCCTCCACTTT
TRBV5-1	.	.	TRBJ2-7	CASSLSGYEQYF	TGCGCCAGCAGCTTGTCGGGTTACGAGCAGTACTTC
TRBV9	.	.	TRBJ2-1	CASSVGGASSYNEQFF	TGTGCCAGCAGCGTAGGCGGGGCGAGCTCCTACAATGAGCAGTTCTTC
TRBV5-5	TRBD2	few	TRBJ2-7	CASSSGLAAYEQYF	TGTGCCAGCAGCTCGGGACTAGCGGCCTACGAGCAGTACTTC
TRBV29-1	TRBD2	.	TRBJ2-1	CSVEGLAGFGSSYNEQFF	TGCAGCGTTGAAGGACTAGCGGGGTTTGGGTCCTCCTACAATGAGCAGTTCTTC
TRBV9	TRBD1	.	TRBJ1-5	CASSATGTVNQPQHF	TGTGCCAGCAGCGCAACCGGGACAGTCAATCAGCCCCAGCATTTT
TRBV28	TRBD1	.	TRBJ2-3	CASGTGPTDTQYF	TGTGCCAGTGGGACAGGGCCGACAGATACGCAGTATTTT
TRBV6-5	TRBD1	.	TRBJ1-2	CASNPGQTYGYTF	TGTGCCAGCAATCCGGGACAGACCTATGGCTACACCTTC
TRBV2	TRBD1	few	TRBJ1-5	CASSFKGETGEKVGSQPQHF	TGTGCCAGCAGCTTCAAAGGAGAGACAGGGGAAAAGGTGGGGAGTCAGCCCCAGCATTTT
TRBV25-1	.	few	TRBJ1-2	CASKLGSRRGYTF	TGTGCCAGCAAATTGGGATCACGGCGGGGTTACACCTTC
TRBV11-2	.	.	TRBJ2-3	CASSSTGDTQYF	TGTGCCAGCAGCTCCACAGGGGATACGCAGTATTTT
TRBV19	.	.	TRBJ1-6	CASSMGDSPLHF	TGTGCCAGTAGTATGGGAGACTCACCCCTCCACTTT
TRBV5-6	.	.	TRBJ1-2	CASSSAGSLGYTF	TGTGCCAGCAGCTCTGCAGGGTCGCTCGGCTACACCTTC
TRBV3-1/TRBV3-2	.	.	TRBJ2-2	CASSLRAANTGELFF	TGTGCCAGCAGTCTCCGAGCCGCGAACACCGGGGAGCTGTTTTTT
TRBV7-2	.	once	TRBJ2-2	CASSLDGGSQGTGELFF	TGTGCCAGCAGCTTAGATGGGGGCTCCCAGGGCACCGGGGAGCTGTTTTTT
TRBV28	.	.	TRBJ1-1	CASSFRGQLNTEAFF	TGTGCCAGCAGTTTCCGCGGACAGTTGAACACTGAAGCTTTCTTT
TRBV5-6	TRBD1	.	TRBJ1-5	CASSLASTGDYQPQHF	TGTGCCAGCAGCTTGGCGTCGACAGGGGATTATCAGCCCCAGCATTTT
TRBV5-1	TRBD1	.	TRBJ2-2	CASSLPRTGPNTGELFF	TGCGCCAGCAGCTTGCCCCGGACAGGGCCGAACACCGGGGAGCTGTTTTTT
TRBV7-3	.	few	TRBJ1-1	CASSLGPAGGTEAFF	TGTGCCAGCAGCTTAGGTCCGGCCGGGGGCACTGAAGCTTTCTTT
TRBV9	.	.	TRBJ1-2	CASTLSRASYGYTF	TGTGCCAGCACCCTGTCGAGGGCTTCGTATGGCTACACCTTC
TRBV5-5	TRBD1	once	TRBJ2-7	CASSLLQGPREQYF	TGTGCCAGCAGCTTGTTACAGGGGCCGCGGGAGCAGTACTTC
TRBV12-3/TRBV12-4	.	.	TRBJ1-4	CASSFPPYEKLFF	TGTGCCAGCAGTTTTCCTCCTTATGAAAAACTGTTTTTT
TRBV11-2	TRBD1	.	TRBJ2-6	CASSCGQAGANVLTF	TGTGCCAGCAGCTGCGGACAGGCTGGGGCCAACGTCCTGACTTTC
TRBV12-5	.	.	TRBJ1-2	CASGLPTGRHVPSYGYTF	TGTGCTAGTGGTTTGCCGACAGGCCGCCACGTACCATCATATGGCTACACCTTC
TRBV5-1	TRBD1	.	TRBJ2-5	CASSLGTAKETQYF	TGCGCCAGCAGCCTCGGGACAGCAAAAGAGACCCAGTACTTC
TRBV3-1/TRBV3-2	.	.	TRBJ1-1	CASSQAGYFSMNTEAFF	TGTGCCAGCAGCCAAGCAGGGTATTTCAGCATGAACACTGAAGCTTTCTTT
TRBV5-5	.	.	TRBJ2-7	CASSLGAGPYEQYF	TGTGCCAGCAGCTTGGGGGCAGGGCCGTACGAGCAGTACTTC
TRBV9	.	.	TRBJ2-1	CASSAGVNSYNEQFF	TGTGCCAGCAGCGCGGGGGTAAACTCCTACAATGAGCAGTTCTTC
TRBV10-3	.	once	TRBJ2-3	CAITRDSPPPDTQYF	TGTGCCATCACCCGGGACTCCCCGCCCCCAGATACGCAGTATTTT
TRBV5-1	TRBD1	.	TRBJ1-2	CASSSRQGTANYGYTF	TGCGCCAGCAGCTCCCGACAGGGTACGGCTAACTATGGCTACACCTTC
TRBV19	.	few	TRBJ1-5	CASRTSNQPQHF	TGTGCCAGTAGGACAAGCAATCAGCCCCAGCATTTT
TRBV5-1	TRBD1	few	TRBJ2-7	CASSFNRGSEQYF	TGCGCCAGCAGCTTTAACAGGGGAAGCGAGCAGTACTTC
TRBV25-1	.	once	TRBJ2-1	CACRDTLNEQFF	TGTGCCTGCCGGGACACCCTCAATGAGCAGTTCTTC
TRBV10-1	.	few	TRBJ1-5	CASSESTRLSNQPQHF	TGCGCCAGCAGTGAGTCGACCAGGCTTAGCAATCAGCCCCAGCATTTT
TRBV13	.	.	TRBJ1-5	CASSFRGGNQPQHF	TGTGCCAGCAGCTTCCGGGGAGGCAATCAGCCCCAGCATTTT
TRBV27	.	once	TRBJ1-1	CASSLQVTNTEAFF	TGTGCCAGCAGTTTGCAGGTTACGAACACTGAAGCTTTCTTT
TRBV2	.	.	TRBJ1-6	CASLSGYNSPLHF	TGTGCCAGTCTGAGTGGCTATAATTCACCCCTCCACTTT
TRBV6-5	TRBD2	.	TRBJ2-2	CASSRGGPNTGELFF	TGTGCCAGCAGTCGGGGGGGGCCGAACACCGGGGAGCTGTTTTTT
TRBV5-1	TRBD2	.	TRBJ2-3	CASSPRTSGDTQYF	TGCGCCAGCAGCCCACGGACTAGCGGCGATACGCAGTATTTT
TRBV12-5	.	once	TRBJ1-5	CASGLQVGGQPQHF	TGTGCTAGTGGTTTGCAGGTGGGCGGGCAGCCCCAGCATTTT
TRBV11-2	.	.	TRBJ1-1	CASSSINTEAFF	TGTGCCAGCAGCTCTATAAACACTGAAGCTTTCTTT
TRBV24-1	.	.	TRBJ2-7	CATSGLGGAYEQYF	TGTGCCACCAGTGGTCTGGGGGGAGCCTACGAGCAGTACTTC
TRBV24-1	.	once	TRBJ2-3	CATSQVASGLSDTQYF	TGTGCCACCAGTCAGGTGGCTTCTGGGTTATCAGATACGCAGTATTTT
TRBV24-1	TRBD1	once	TRBJ2-1	CATSDPPGQGSSEQFF	TGTGCCACCAGTGATCCCCCGGGACAGGGAAGTAGCGAGCAGTTCTTC
TRBV4-2	TRBD2	.	TRBJ2-5	CASSQDGTSGEETQYF	TGTGCCAGCAGCCAAGATGGGACTAGCGGGGAAGAGACCCAGTACTTC
TRBV3-1/TRBV3-2	TRBD1	few	TRBJ1-2	CASSARDRGRGYTF	TGTGCCAGCAGCGCTCGGGACAGGGGCCGCGGCTACACCTTC
TRBV24-1	.	.	TRBJ2-4	CATSLGGENIQYF	TGTGCCACCAGCCTTGGAGGTGAAAACATTCAGTACTTC
TRBV19	.	.	TRBJ1-2	CASSKEGLYGYTF	TGTGCCAGTAGCAAGGAGGGGCTCTATGGCTACACCTTC
TRBV29-1	TRBD1	.	TRBJ1-5	CSVSQGGRNQPQHF	TGCAGCGTGTCACAGGGGGGAAGGAATCAGCCCCAGCATTTT
TRBV6-1	.	.	TRBJ1-2	CASSDLGGNYGYTF	TGTGCCAGCAGTGATTTAGGGGGAAACTATGGCTACACCTTC
TRBV19	TRBD1	few	TRBJ1-1	CASRHPGTGAEAFF	TGTGCCAGTAGGCACCCTGGGACAGGGGCAGAAGCTTTCTTT
TRBV7-6	TRBD2	.	TRBJ2-1	CASSLGLAGGIPNEQFF	TGTGCCAGCAGCTTAGGGCTAGCGGGGGGCATACCCAATGAGCAGTTCTTC
TRBV12-3/TRBV12-4	.	.	TRBJ1-2	CASSSTGYYGYTF	TGTGCCAGCAGCTCAACAGGGTACTATGGCTACACCTTC
TRBV11-2	.	.	TRBJ2-7	CASSLAGTPSYEQYF	TGTGCCAGCAGCTTAGCCGGGACACCCTCCTACGAGCAGTACTTC
TRBV7-3	TRBD2	.	TRBJ2-1	CASSLAGRDEQFF	TGTGCCAGCAGCTTAGCGGGGAGGGATGAGCAGTTCTTC
TRBV9	TRBD1	.	TRBJ2-6	CASSATGFGANVLTF	TGTGCCAGCAGCGCGACAGGGTTTGGGGCCAACGTCCTGACTTTC
TRBV7-9	.	.	TRBJ2-2	CASSLFLSPGTPNTGELFF	TGTGCCAGCAGCTTATTTCTTTCTCCCGGGACACCGAACACCGGGGAGCTGTTTTTT